Each of the 14 T cell receptor beta chains below was sequenced from the same sample in a study of T cell repertoires in cytomegalovirus infection. Each CDR3 protein gets one entry after TCRdb re-called the reads with MiXCR. The data show under 350,000 distinct CDR3 sequences, approximately 22% seen once. Their cognate antigens are unknown. Specimen: cultured PBMCs, collected from culture after CMV antigen stimulation. The receptors were sampled from a human donor in good health (CMV status not recorded). Some clones in this sample may be carry-over from other donors' samples.

This clonotype was observed a handful of times. The chain couples TRBV9 to TRBJ2-1; 10 nucleotides line up with TRBD2. J gave up 9 bases and V 4 bases, and 19 bases lay outside the gene matches. The CDR3 has 18 amino acids. From germline, CDR1 is SGDLS and CDR2 YYNGEE. The CDR3 sequence: CASSRLVNLAGVAGEQFF. DNA of the CDR3: TGTGCCAGCAGCCGCTTAGTAAATCTAGCGGGAGTGGCCGGTGAGCAGTTCTTC.

This rearrangement joins TRBV19 to TRBJ2-1, with TRBD2 matching 8 bases. Germline V gene lookup returns CDR1 LNHDA and CDR2 SQIVND (reference sequence). With V trimmed by 4 bases and J by 7 bases, 9 bases remained unmatched. The CDR3 spans 15 residues. This CDR3 reads CASSTLAGLSNEQFF. In nucleotides, the CDR3 is TGTGCCAGTAGTACGCTAGCGGGCCTCTCGAATGAGCAGTTCTTC. Drawing the rest from reference TRBV19 and TRBJ2-1, the complete variable domain is DGGITQSPKYLFRKEGQNVTLSCEQNLNHDAMYWYRQDPGQGLRLIYYSQIVNDFQKGDIAEGYSVSREKKESFPLTVTSAQKNPTAFYLCASSTLAGLSNEQFFGPGTRLTVL.

Ten or more counts support this clonotype. This chain uses TRBV4-1 with TRBJ2-1, with 7 bases identical to TRBD2. Looked up from germline, CDR1 is MGHRA and CDR2 is YSYEKL. V lost 2 bases and J lost 0; bases outside the gene matches: 1. This CDR3 contains 15 residues. The CDR3 nucleotides are TGCGCCAGCAGCCAACGCGGGAGCTCCTACAATGAGCAGTTCTTC. This gives the protein CASSQRGSSYNEQFF.

This clonotype was seen more than once but under ten times. V usage is TRBV7-8 and J usage is TRBJ2-1; no firm D call. The germline V and J ends were trimmed by 3 bases and 8 bases, with 11 bases remaining between them. From germline, CDR1 is SGHVS and CDR2 FQNEAQ. The CDR3 sequence is 13 residues long. This chain's CDR3 is CASSLPGAYEQFF. The CDR3 region has the DNA TGTGCCAGCAGCTTGCCGGGCGCCTATGAGCAGTTCTTC.

CDR3 in DNA: TGTGCCAGCAGTCATGGAGGGGCGTTGAACTATGGCTACACCTTC. Amino acid sequence: CASSHGGALNYGYTF. The chain uses TRBV27 and TRBJ1-2, with a tentative D call TRBD1 (5 bases). The CDR3 runs to 15 residues. Germline V gene data show CDR1 as MNHEY and CDR2 as SMNVEV (reference sequence). The V gene lost 5 bases and the J gene lost 2 bases, with 15 bases spanning the gap.

The rearrangement joins TRBV27 to TRBJ2-2, with 9 positions matching TRBD2. The CDR3 sequence is 14 residues long. Trimming removed 9 bases from V and 0 bases from J; junction bases left unmatched: 2. The germline V gene has CDR1 MNHEY and CDR2 SMNVEV (reference sequence). CDR3 nucleotides: TGTGCCAGTCGACTAGCGGCGAACACCGGGGAGCTGTTTTTT. Translated, it gives CASRLAANTGELFF.

To note about this clonotype: A much larger clone differs by one base, so this may be a read error. The chain is built from TRBV6-2 or TRBV6-3 and TRBJ2-7; no clear D gene. Germline loops: CDR1 MNHEY, CDR2 SVGEGT. Trimming shortened V by 6 bases and J by 0 bases, and 3 bases separated the two germline ends. This CDR3 comprises 11 residues. CDR3 region: CASSPSYEQYV. As DNA, the CDR3 is TGTGCCAGCAGCCCCTCCTACGAGCAGTACGTC.

This clonotype was counted between two and nine times. The rearrangement uses TRBV27 and TRBJ2-1, with D perhaps TRBD2 (5 bases). This CDR3 is 14 amino acids long. Trimming left V 6 bases short and J 6 bases short, with 15 bases between. Germline CDR1 is MNHEY and CDR2 is SMNVEV (reference sequence). The CDR3 nucleotides read TGTGCCAGCAGCCACGGGATAGGCCGCAATGAGCAGTTCTTC. Protein: CASSHGIGRNEQFF.

This rearrangement joins TRBV7-9 to TRBJ2-3; D unclear. Germline CDR1 and CDR2: SEHNR and FQNEAQ (reference sequence). This CDR3 has 15 residues. The V gene lost 5 bases and the J gene lost 1 base, with 13 bases spanning the gap. The CDR3 is CASSAVVLGTDTQYF. The DNA for the CDR3 is TGTGCCAGCAGCGCGGTGGTATTAGGCACAGATACGCAGTATTTT.

This clonotype was seen more than once but under ten times. CDR3: CASSRGGANQPQHF. In nucleotides, the CDR3 is TGTGCCAGCAGTCGGGGGGGCGCCAATCAGCCCCAGCATTTT. The chain links TRBV12-3 or TRBV12-4 to TRBJ1-5, with D tentatively TRBD1 (6 bases). This CDR3 is 14 amino acids long. V lost 5 bases and J 3 bases, leaving 11 bases between the germline ends.

Regarding this clonotype: A much bigger clone sits one base away, suggesting this may be a read error. The CDR3 is CASSPGTGNNKQFF. CDR3 coding DNA: TGTGCCAGCAGCCCCGGGACAGGTAACAATAAGCAGTTCTTC. V usage is TRBV7-2 and J usage is TRBJ2-1; 8 nucleotides line up with TRBD1. There are 14 residues in the CDR3. CDR1 and CDR2 (germline): SGHTA, FQGNSA. Using reference TRBV7-2 and TRBJ2-1 for the parts outside the CDR3, the full variable domain is GAGVSQSPSNKVTEKGKDVELRCDPISGHTALYWYRQSLGQGLEFLIYFQGNSAPDKSGLPSDRFSAERTGGSVSTLTIQRTQQEDSAVYLCASSPGTGNNKQFFGPGTRLTVL.

This clonotype was counted at least ten times. The chain uses TRBV6-2 or TRBV6-3 and TRBJ2-5, with 12 bases lining up with TRBD2. There are 17 residues in the CDR3. V gave up 5 bases and J gave up 4 bases; unmatched junction bases: 11. CDR1 is MNHEY and CDR2 is SVGEGT in the germline V gene. In nucleotides, the CDR3 is TGTGCCAGCAGTGGGGGACTAGCGGGTATTCGGGGAGAGACCCAGTACTTC. Amino acids: CASSGGLAGIRGETQYF.

This clonotype has a count of ten or more. The V call is TRBV6-5, the J call TRBJ2-7; TRBD1 might be the D (5 bases). With 4 bases removed from V and 0 bases from J, the gap between germline ends came to 13 bases. The CDR3 covers 15 residues. Germline V gene sequence: CDR1 MNHEY, CDR2 SVGAGI. DNA of the CDR3: TGTGCCAGCAGTTCAGCTGACAGAAGCTCCTACGAGCAGTACTTC. Its translation: CASSSADRSSYEQYF.

This clonotype was counted only a few times. J is TRBJ2-1 and V is TRBV5-1; no clear D. CDR1 and CDR2 from the germline V gene are SGHRS and YFSETQ. V was shortened by 0 bases and J by 5 bases, with 15 bases between the two germline ends. The CDR3 sequence is 16 residues long. The CDR3 nucleotides are TGCGCCAGCAGCTTGGCCGAAACTACCTTGAACAATGAGCAGTTCTTC. Protein: CASSLAETTLNNEQFF.